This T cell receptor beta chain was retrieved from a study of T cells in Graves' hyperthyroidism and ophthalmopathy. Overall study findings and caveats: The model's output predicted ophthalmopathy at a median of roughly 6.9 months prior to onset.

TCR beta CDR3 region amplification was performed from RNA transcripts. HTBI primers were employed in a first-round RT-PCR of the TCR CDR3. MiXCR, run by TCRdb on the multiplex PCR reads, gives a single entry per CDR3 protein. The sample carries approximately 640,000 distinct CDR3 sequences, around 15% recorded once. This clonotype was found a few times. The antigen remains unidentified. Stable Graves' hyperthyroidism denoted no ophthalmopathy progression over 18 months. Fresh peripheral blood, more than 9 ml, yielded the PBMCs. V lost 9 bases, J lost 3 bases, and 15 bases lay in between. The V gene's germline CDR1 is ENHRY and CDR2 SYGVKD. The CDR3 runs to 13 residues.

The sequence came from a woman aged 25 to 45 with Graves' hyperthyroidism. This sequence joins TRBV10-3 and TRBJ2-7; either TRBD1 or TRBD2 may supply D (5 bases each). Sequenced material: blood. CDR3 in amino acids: CAIKRDGDYEQYF. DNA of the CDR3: TGTGCCATTAAGAGGGACGGGGACTACGAGCAGTACTTC.